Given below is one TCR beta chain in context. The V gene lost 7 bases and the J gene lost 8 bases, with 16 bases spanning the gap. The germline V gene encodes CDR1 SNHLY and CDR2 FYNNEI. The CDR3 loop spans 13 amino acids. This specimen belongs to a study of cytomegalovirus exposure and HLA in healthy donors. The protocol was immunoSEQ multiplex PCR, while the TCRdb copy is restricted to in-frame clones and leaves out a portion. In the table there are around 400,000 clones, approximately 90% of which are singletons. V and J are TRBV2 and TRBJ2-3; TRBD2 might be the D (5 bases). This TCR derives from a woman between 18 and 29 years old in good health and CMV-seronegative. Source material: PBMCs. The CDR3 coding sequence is TGTGCCAGCACCCTTTCTGGGGAGACTACGCAGTATTTT. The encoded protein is CASTLSGETTQYF.